The 26 T cell receptor beta chains reported below all come from one sample, sequenced in a study of follicular helper T cells after annual influenza vaccination. The repertoire was sequenced with immunoSEQ multiplex PCR; TCRdb's copy has only in-frame clones and lacks some. The table records approximately 30,000 clones, roughly 80% of them present only once. Described time point: 2014-2015 season, pre-vaccination. The sample here was CXCR5+ CD38- circulating T follicular helper cells from blood, taken on the day of influenza vaccination. As for subset: circulating Tfh, non-naive CD4+CXCR5+PD-1+ (ICOS+CD38+ or ICOS-CD38-). These receptor sequences come from an adult who received the influenza vaccine.

The V call is TRBV9, the J call TRBJ1-3; D unresolved. CDR1 SGDLS and CDR2 YYNGEE come from the germline V gene. This CDR3 has 17 amino acids. Trimming shortened V by 3 bases and J by 0 bases, and 16 bases separated the two germline ends. The CDR3 loop is CASSATIASISGNTIYF. Written as DNA, the CDR3 is TGTGCCAGCAGCGCCACAATCGCTAGTATCTCTGGAAACACCATATATTTT.

The V gene is TRBV28, the J gene TRBJ2-1, with 12 bases that match TRBD1. The CDR3 runs 13 residues. CDR1 MDHEN and CDR2 SYDVKM come from the germline V gene. Trimming at V came to 7 bases and at J to 15 bases, leaving 10 bases not matched to a gene. The CDR3 DNA sequence: TGTGCCAGCACTCACCCGGGACAGGGGGCCCCGTTCTTC. Protein sequence: CASTHPGQGAPFF.

The V call is TRBV19, the J call TRBJ2-1, with a weak D call TRBD1 (5 bases). Trimming took 5 bases from V and 4 from J, leaving 15 bases between them. In germline, CDR1 is LNHDA, CDR2 SQIVND (reference sequence). The CDR3 runs 15 residues. CDR3 loop: CASSAPAAGYNEQFF. The DNA for the CDR3 is TGTGCCAGTAGTGCCCCGGCGGCAGGGTACAATGAGCAGTTCTTC.

V is TRBV7-8 and J is TRBJ1-1; D call uncertain. The CDR3 loop spans 13 amino acids. CDR1 is SGHVS, CDR2 FQNEAQ, per germline. V lost 3 bases, J lost 4 bases, and 9 bases lay in between. CDR3: CASSFGSGTEAFF. In nucleotides, the CDR3 is TGTGCCAGCAGCTTCGGGAGTGGCACTGAAGCTTTCTTT.

In its sample, this clone was seen once. The chain recombines TRBV5-6 with TRBJ2-3; 9 bases are shared with TRBD2. CDR1 and CDR2 from the germline V gene are SGHDT and YYEEEE. The CDR3 sequence is 16 residues long. Trimming removed 4 bases from V and 3 bases from J; junction bases left unmatched: 9. The CDR3 reads CASSLTPSGGTDTQYF. The CDR3, as DNA: TGTGCCAGCAGCCTGACCCCCAGCGGGGGGACAGATACGCAGTATTTT.

The rearrangement joins TRBV6-1 to TRBJ2-2; maybe TRBD2 (6 bases). This CDR3 spans 15 amino acids. Trimming stripped 5 bases from V and 11 bases from J, with 21 bases between. Germline V gene lookup returns CDR1 MNHNS and CDR2 SASEGT. CDR3 DNA: TGTGCCAGCAGTCCCCGGTGGGACTCCGACTTAGAGCTGTTTTTT. This translates into CASSPRWDSDLELFF.

V is TRBV7-2 and J is TRBJ2-3; TRBD2 might be the D (7 bases). The CDR3 length is 17 residues. Germline-derived CDR1 and CDR2 are SGHTA and FQGNSA. The germline V and J ends were trimmed by 5 bases and 2 bases, with 20 bases remaining between them. This CDR3 is CASSRRGARGLTDTQYF. CDR3 coding DNA: TGTGCCAGCAGCCGCAGGGGTGCGCGGGGGCTCACAGATACGCAGTATTTT.

The chain employs TRBV2 and TRBJ2-5; 10 nucleotides align to TRBD2. The V segment lost 3 bases and the J segment 5 bases; nucleotides outside the gene matches: 6. Germline lookup yields CDR1 SNHLY and CDR2 FYNNEI. The CDR3 contains 15 residues. CDR3 protein: CASSDLGTSAETQYF. The CDR3, as DNA: TGTGCCAGCAGTGACCTCGGGACTAGCGCCGAGACCCAGTACTTC.

The rearrangement joins TRBV5-5 to TRBJ2-1, with TRBD1 identical over 9 bases. The germline V gene encodes CDR1 SGHKS and CDR2 YYEKEE (reference sequence). After removal of 4 bases from V and 8 bases from J, the junction contained 10 bases not matched to a gene. This CDR3 has 15 amino acids. This chain's CDR3 is CASSLVGTGWDEQFF. The CDR3 coding sequence is TGTGCCAGCAGCCTCGTCGGGACAGGGTGGGATGAGCAGTTCTTC.

This chain connects TRBV19 to TRBJ1-2, with 7 positions matching TRBD1. CDR1 and CDR2 (germline): LNHDA, SQIVND (reference sequence). The J segment lost 4 bases and the V segment lost 11 bases, leaving 16 bases of the junction unmatched. This CDR3 has 15 residues. CDR3 DNA sequence: TGTGCCGGCAAACCGCCGGGACAGAGATTCTATGGCTACACCTTC. Protein sequence: CAGKPPGQRFYGYTF.

This clone was detected once. This chain uses TRBV19 with TRBJ2-1, with 14 bases aligning to TRBD2. The V gene's germline CDR1 is LNHDA and CDR2 SQIVND (reference sequence). Unmatched junction bases numbered 9, after V lost 5 bases and J lost 3 bases. The CDR3 is 18 amino acids. The CDR3 DNA is TGTGCCAGTAGTCCCCAGAAGACTAGCGGGGGGGTCTACAATGAGCAGTTCTTC. Translating gives CASSPQKTSGGVYNEQFF.

V gene TRBV2 combines with J gene TRBJ2-5; D is unclear. Germline V lookup: CDR1 SNHLY, CDR2 FYNNEI. V shed 6 bases and J shed 13 bases, with 18 bases lying between them. There are 12 residues in the CDR3. The CDR3 is CASRFTASATYF. CDR3 DNA: TGTGCCAGCAGGTTTACCGCTTCAGCGACGTACTTC.

This clone showed up just a few times. The chain links TRBV6-6 to TRBJ1-1; 7 bases align to TRBD1. Germline assignment: CDR1 MNHNY and CDR2 SVGAGI (reference sequence). Trimming cost V 6 bases and J 7 bases; bases outside gene matches: 8. The CDR3 loop spans 13 amino acids. This chain's CDR3 is CASSDTGTVEAFF. CDR3 DNA sequence: TGTGCCAGCAGCGATACCGGGACAGTTGAAGCTTTCTTT.

The J gene is TRBJ1-5, the V gene TRBV28; TRBD1 matches 8 bases. Germline loops: CDR1 MDHEN, CDR2 SYDVKM. The CDR3 covers 14 residues. With 6 bases clipped from V and 5 bases from J, the junction kept 6 bases outside the gene matches. The CDR3 sequence is CASRSGQVDQPQHF. CDR3 DNA sequence: TGTGCCAGCAGGTCGGGACAGGTCGATCAGCCCCAGCATTTT.

The V call is TRBV7-8, the J call TRBJ1-4; D unclear. Trimming left V 3 bases short and J 6 bases short, with 17 bases between. Germline CDR1 reads SGHVS; CDR2 reads FQNEAQ. This CDR3 has 16 residues. The CDR3 DNA reads TGTGCCAGCAGCTTCCCCCGCGGGCTAAGGGATGAAAAACTGTTTTTT. It yields the protein CASSFPRGLRDEKLFF.

The chain is built from TRBV10-2 and TRBJ2-7, with D uncertain. CDR3 length equals 15 residues. The germline V and J ends were trimmed by 6 bases and 3 bases, with 18 bases remaining between them. Germline V lookup: CDR1 WSHSY, CDR2 SAAADI. The CDR3 coding sequence is TGCGCCAGCAGCTGGCTCCAACCCCTCCTCTACGAGCAGTACTTC. Residues: CASSWLQPLLYEQYF.

The chain combines TRBV5-1 with TRBJ2-2; 8 positions agree with TRBD2. J lost 4 bases, V lost 0 bases, and 5 bases had no gene match. The CDR3 is 16 amino acids. Germline CDR1 is SGHRS and CDR2 is YFSETQ. The CDR3 DNA sequence: TGCGCCAGCAGCTTGGGTAGCGGGGTCGGCACCGGGGAGCTGTTTTTT. Its translation is CASSLGSGVGTGELFF.

This clone was found once. The chain has TRBV5-4 and TRBJ2-3; a possible D gene is TRBD2 (5 bases). CDR1 is SGHNT, CDR2 YYREEE, per germline (reference sequence). The ends were cut back, 1 base at V and 8 bases at J, with 11 bases in the middle. This CDR3 has 13 amino acids. CDR3 nucleotide sequence: TGTGCCAGCAGCTTGCCGGGAAGGGCTACGCAGTATTTT. Protein: CASSLPGRATQYF.

This clone was detected a few times. At the DNA level, this CDR3 is encoded by other sequences in the same sample as well. V usage is TRBV18 and J usage is TRBJ1-1; D unresolved. Germline loops: CDR1 KGHSH, CDR2 LQKENI. The CDR3 is 13 residues long. V lost 6 bases to trimming and J lost 1 base, with 9 bases between them. CDR3 residues: CASSRDKNTEAFF. The CDR3 DNA reads TGTGCCAGCTCCCGCGACAAGAACACTGAAGCTTTCTTT.

This chain connects TRBV7-6 to TRBJ2-3, with 8 bases that match TRBD2. The germline V gene has CDR1 SGHVS and CDR2 FNYEAQ. Trimming cost V 5 bases and J 6 bases; bases outside gene matches: 7. There are 14 residues in the CDR3. CDR3 nucleotide sequence: TGTGCCAGCAGCCCCGGGGGGGTGTGGGATACGCAGTATTTT. Its protein product is CASSPGGVWDTQYF.

This clone was found a few times. The chain uses TRBV29-1 and TRBJ1-1, with D possibly matching TRBD1 (5 bases). In germline, CDR1 is SQVTM, CDR2 ANQGSEA. Trimming cost V 7 bases and J 7 bases, with 19 bases left between them. The CDR3 has 13 residues. CDR3 nucleotides: TGCAGCGGAGGTGGGGGGGAAGGGTTTGAAGCTTTCTTT. Translating it yields CSGGGGEGFEAFF.

As DNA, the CDR3 is TGTGCCAGCAGTTACGCCGACAGTGTGGCTCGCGATGAGCAGTTCTTC. Residues: CASSYADSVARDEQFF. V usage is TRBV6-7 and J usage is TRBJ2-1; weak D call: TRBD1 (5 bases). TRBV6-7 is treated as an ORF (open reading frame) with a function not yet certain. The CDR3 length is 16 residues. V lost 2 bases and J 8 bases, leaving 19 bases between the germline ends.

The chain recombines TRBV28 with TRBJ2-7; TRBD2 is a possible D gene (5 bases). Germline V gene data show CDR1 as MDHEN and CDR2 as SYDVKM. The CDR3 is 13 amino acids. The V and J ends lost 1 base and 5 bases respectively, with 9 bases between them. CDR3 bases: TGTGCCAGCAGTTTATCCGGGGTCCACGAGCAGTACTTC. It codes for CASSLSGVHEQYF.

This clone was detected a few times. The chain is built from TRBV2 and TRBJ2-1; a weak D match, TRBD1 (5 bases). Germline CDR1 SNHLY, CDR2 FYNNEI. The CDR3 is made up of 12 amino acids. V dropped 7 bases and J dropped 6 bases, with 10 bases sitting between them. CDR3 region: CASKKTGNEQFF. CDR3 DNA: TGTGCCAGCAAAAAAACAGGCAATGAGCAGTTCTTC.

This clone was seen a single time. The rearrangement joins TRBV14 to TRBJ1-2, with D tentatively TRBD1 (5 bases). V lost 5 bases and J 4 bases, leaving 11 bases between the germline ends. This CDR3 region has 13 residues. Germline values: CDR1 SGHDN, CDR2 FVKESK. The CDR3 bases are TGTGCCAGCAGCAGTCAGGGAGGCTATGGCTACACCTTC. It specifies CASSSQGGYGYTF.

The chain couples TRBV5-4 to TRBJ2-5; 7 bases map to TRBD1. The germline CDR1 and CDR2 sequences are SGHNT and YYREEE (reference sequence). This CDR3 comprises 18 residues. J lost 0 bases, V lost 3 bases, and 14 bases had no gene match. CDR3: CASSSGTEQAQYQETQYF. DNA for the CDR3: TGTGCCAGCAGCTCCGGGACAGAACAAGCCCAGTACCAAGAGACCCAGTACTTC.